The T cell receptor beta chain under discussion was sequenced for a study of cytomegalovirus exposure and HLA in healthy donors. Germline V gene data show CDR1 as LNHDA and CDR2 as SQIVND (reference sequence). V was pared by 3 bases and J by 6 bases, with 12 bases between. The CDR3 is made up of 14 amino acids. Remarks on this clone: What it binds is not known.

The PCR employed 60 Vbeta primers together with 13 Jbeta primers. Authors' data handling: Around 80 million unique TCR beta chains, 9.5 million to 11 million of them shared, were counted by a later analysis. Libraries were prepared by immunoSEQ multiplex PCR; TCRdb keeps only in-frame clonotypes and omits some of them. That table supplies the V and J calls and clone size; D and trimming were determined from the DNA. The sample table includes 100,000 to 150,000 clones. Study observations and caveats: In vitro assays verified that a few CMV-associated chains recognized CMV antigens specifically.

V gene TRBV19 combines with J gene TRBJ1-5, with D possibly matching TRBD1 (5 bases). This sequence originates from a woman aged 40 to 55 in good health and CMV-seronegative. Sequenced sample: PBMCs. The CDR3 nucleotides are TGTGCCAGTAGTATGTCAGGGTTCGGTCAGCCCCAGCATTTT. Translation gives CASSMSGFGQPQHF.